The 32 T cell receptor beta chains presented below share a single source sample, sequenced in a study of OX40 agonist ivuxolimab in advanced cancers. TCRdb keeps only in-frame clones here, not all; method: immunoSEQ multiplex PCR. The table includes tens of thousands of clones, roughly 87% detected once. The sample here was CD4+ or CD8+ T cells sorted from blood, taken in a trial of the OX40 agonist ivuxolimab. The source of these receptors is an adult with an advanced solid tumor such as melanoma, head and neck, liver or kidney cancer.

The chain is built from TRBV6-1 and TRBJ1-5; D remains ambiguous. Germline loops: CDR1 MNHNS, CDR2 SASEGT. V lost 4 bases and J 5 bases, leaving 12 bases between the germline ends. The CDR3 is 14 residues long. In DNA form, the CDR3 reads TGTGCCAGCAGTGTAGGTCAGAACGATCAGCCCCAGCATTTT. This codes for CASSVGQNDQPQHF.

The chain combines TRBV28 with TRBJ1-3; TRBD1 might be the D (5 bases). This CDR3 has 13 residues. Germline V gene lookup returns CDR1 MDHEN and CDR2 SYDVKM. Trimming pared 7 bases from V and 7 bases from J, leaving 14 bases between. The CDR3 sequence is CASTAGNENTIYF. The CDR3 DNA reads TGTGCCAGCACGGCAGGGAATGAGAACACCATATATTTT. The full variable domain, in which reference TRBV28 and TRBJ1-3 provide the parts outside the CDR3, is DVKVTQSSRYLVKRTGEKVFLECVQDMDHENMFWYRQDPGLGLRLIYFSYDVKMKEKGDIPEGYSVSREKKERFSLILESASTNQTSMYLCASTAGNENTIYFGEGSWLTVV.

The chain recombines TRBV5-1 with TRBJ2-3, with D perhaps TRBD1 or TRBD2 (5 bases each). Looked up from germline, CDR1 is SGHRS and CDR2 is YFSETQ. CDR3 length: 16 amino acids. With 4 bases removed from V and 6 bases from J, the gap between germline ends came to 21 bases. In DNA form, the CDR3 reads TGCGCCAGCAGCATGGGGGAGCGCCACGAGGCGGATACGCAGTATTTT. Its translation: CASSMGERHEADTQYF.

In this sample, this clone turned up a few times. The chain carries TRBV7-9 and TRBJ1-4, with a tentative D call TRBD1 (6 bases). CDR3 length: 12 amino acids. Germline CDR1 and CDR2: SEHNR and FQNEAQ (reference sequence). With 1 base removed from V and 10 bases from J, the gap between germline ends came to 7 bases. The CDR3 is CASSLEGVKLFF. The CDR3 DNA sequence: TGTGCCAGCAGCTTAGAGGGGGTAAAACTGTTTTTT.

The V and J genes are TRBV4-1 and TRBJ2-3; D tentatively reads TRBD1 or TRBD2 (5 bases each). The CDR3 length is 14 residues. The V gene's germline CDR1 is MGHRA and CDR2 YSYEKL. Between the trimmed V and J ends, which lost 10 bases and 3 bases, there was a span of 17 bases. The CDR3 DNA reads as TGCGCCATCCGGGGCCCCTCACGAACAGATACGCAGTATTTT. This gives the protein CAIRGPSRTDTQYF.

This chain joins TRBV7-2 and TRBJ2-3, with D tentatively TRBD2 (5 bases). Germline CDR1 SGHTA, CDR2 FQGNSA. The CDR3 is made up of 13 amino acids. Trimming took off 2 bases at V and 6 bases at J, with 9 bases between the two ends. CDR3 in DNA: TGTGCCAGCAGCTTAACCGGGGAGGATACGCAGTATTTT. Protein sequence: CASSLTGEDTQYF.

This rearrangement joins TRBV15 to TRBJ1-1, with no clear D. This CDR3 comprises 14 residues. V was pared by 0 bases and J by 1 base, with 6 bases between. Looked up from germline, CDR1 is LNHNV and CDR2 is YYDKDF (reference sequence). The chain's CDR3 is CATSRERGNTEAFF. Written as DNA, the CDR3 is TGTGCCACCAGCAGAGAGCGGGGGAACACTGAAGCTTTCTTT. The whole variable domain, remainder taken from reference TRBV15 and TRBJ1-1, is DAMVIQNPRYQVTQFGKPVTLSCSQTLNHNVMYWYQQKSSQAPKLLFHYYDKDFNNEADTPDNFQSRRPNTSFCFLDIRSPGLGDTAMYLCATSRERGNTEAFFGQGTRLTVV.

Details on this clone: The sample contains more than one DNA sequence encoding this CDR3. The genes are TRBV5-1 and TRBJ2-1, with a possible D match to TRBD2 (6 bases). V shed 4 bases and J shed 0 bases, with 11 bases lying between them. The CDR3 covers 15 residues. The germline CDR1 and CDR2 sequences are SGHRS and YFSETQ. This CDR3 reads CASSPGDSSYNEQFF. The DNA of the CDR3 is TGCGCCAGCAGCCCGGGGGATAGCTCCTACAATGAGCAGTTCTTC. Full variable domain (missing parts from reference TRBV5-1 and TRBJ2-1): KAGVTQTPRYLIKTRGQQVTLSCSPISGHRSVSWYQQTPGQGLQFLFEYFSETQRNKGNFPGRFSGRQFSNSRSEMNVSTLELGDSALYLCASSPGDSSYNEQFFGPGTRLTVL.

This clone showed up just once. The chain employs TRBV11-3 and TRBJ2-3; D gene uncertain. The CDR3 totals 13 residues. The germline V gene has CDR1 SGHNT and CDR2 YENEEA. The V gene lost 6 bases and the J gene lost 9 bases, with 16 bases spanning the gap. The CDR3 reads CASRGPGMETQYF. CDR3 nucleotides: TGTGCCAGCAGAGGACCCGGTATGGAGACGCAGTATTTT.

CDR3 region: CAISETGTASQPQHF. The CDR3 nucleotides read TGTGCCATCAGTGAAACCGGGACAGCCAGTCAGCCCCAGCATTTT. The chain uses TRBV10-3 and TRBJ1-5, with 7 bases aligning to TRBD1. Germline lookup yields CDR1 ENHRY and CDR2 SYGVKD. The trim removed 3 bases at V and 6 bases at J, leaving 8 bases unmatched. The CDR3 contains 15 residues.

The chain employs TRBV27 and TRBJ2-4; D call uncertain. V gave up 4 bases and J gave up 0 bases, with 7 bases separating them. The CDR3 loop spans 14 amino acids. Germline assignment: CDR1 MNHEY and CDR2 SMNVEV (reference sequence). The CDR3 sequence is CASSSLVAKNIQYF. CDR3 in DNA: TGTGCCAGCAGTTCACTGGTAGCCAAAAACATTCAGTACTTC.

The genes are TRBV7-9 and TRBJ2-5, with 8 bases identical to TRBD2. CDR3 length: 12 amino acids. The V segment lost 9 bases and the J segment 5 bases; nucleotides outside the gene matches: 5. Germline V lookup: CDR1 SEHNR, CDR2 FQNEAQ (reference sequence). CDR3 DNA sequence: TGTGCCAGTAGCGGGGAGGGCGAGACCCAGTACTTC. This encodes CASSGEGETQYF.

This chain uses TRBV6-5 with TRBJ1-2; 9 positions match TRBD1. V was pared by 5 bases and J by 7 bases, with 11 bases of the junction left unmatched. CDR3 length equals 15 residues. Germline V gene lookup returns CDR1 MNHEY and CDR2 SVGAGI. DNA of the CDR3: TGTGCCAGCAGTCGTGGACAGGGGAAGATCGGTGGCTACACCTTC. Amino acid sequence: CASSRGQGKIGGYTF.

The rearrangement joins TRBV7-9 to TRBJ1-3; no reliable D call. Between the trimmed V and J ends, which lost 3 bases and 0 bases, there was a span of 21 bases. This CDR3 has 19 residues. Germline V gene sequence: CDR1 SEHNR, CDR2 FQNEAQ (reference sequence). The CDR3: CASSFGRLDLTVSGNTIYF. CDR3 sequence (DNA): TGTGCCAGCAGCTTCGGACGCCTGGACCTTACCGTCTCTGGAAACACCATATATTTT. Based on the CDR3 plus reference TRBV7-9 and TRBJ1-3, the full variable domain is DTGVSQNPRHKITKRGQNVTFRCDPISEHNRLYWYRQTLGQGPEFLTYFQNEAQLEKSRLLSDRFSAERPKGSFSTLEIQRTEQGDSAMYLCASSFGRLDLTVSGNTIYFGEGSWLTVV.

This clone was picked up a small number of times. The chain joins TRBV5-1 to TRBJ1-1, with 8 bases identical to TRBD1. The CDR3 length is 14 residues. Germline assignment: CDR1 SGHRS and CDR2 YFSETQ. V lost 2 bases and J lost 1; bases outside the gene matches: 1. CDR3 sequence reads: CASSFGTGNTEAFF. The CDR3 nucleotides are TGCGCCAGCAGCTTCGGGACAGGGAACACTGAAGCTTTCTTT.

This chain uses TRBV5-6 with TRBJ2-2; D remains unclear. Trimming pared 4 bases from V and 2 bases from J, leaving 9 bases between. This CDR3 has 14 amino acids. The V gene's germline CDR1 is SGHDT and CDR2 YYEEEE. The CDR3, as DNA: TGTGCCAGCAGCCGAGACACCAACACCGGGGAGCTGTTTTTT. Residues: CASSRDTNTGELFF.

CDR3 residues: CASSLQGTSGEQYF. The CDR3 DNA reads TGTGCCAGCAGCTTACAGGGGACCTCGGGCGAGCAGTACTTC. This chain uses TRBV7-8 with TRBJ2-7, with a tentative D call TRBD1 (6 bases). CDR1 is SGHVS, CDR2 FQNEAQ, per germline. V dropped 2 bases and J dropped 6 bases, with 14 bases sitting between them. CDR3 length: 14 residues.

This clone showed up just once. This rearrangement joins TRBV6-5 to TRBJ2-7; D possibly matches TRBD1 or TRBD2 (5 bases each). This CDR3 spans 15 amino acids. Deletions cut 2 bases from V and 2 bases from J, with 13 bases between. CDR1 is MNHEY, CDR2 SVGAGI, per germline. CDR3 sequence (DNA): TGTGCCAGCAGTTACAAGTTCCAGGGAGCCTACGAGCAGTACTTC. Translation gives CASSYKFQGAYEQYF.

The V call is TRBV5-1, the J call TRBJ2-3; 15 bases map to TRBD2. The junction had 6 bases not matched to a gene; V was cut back by 4 bases and J by 6 bases. The CDR3 sequence is 16 residues long. Looked up from germline, CDR1 is SGHRS and CDR2 is YFSETQ. The CDR3 DNA sequence: TGCGCCAGCAGCCCTGGACTAGCGGGAGGGCGTGATACGCAGTATTTT. This translates into CASSPGLAGGRDTQYF.

This chain links TRBV27 with TRBJ1-6; 7 nucleotides align to TRBD1. With V trimmed by 5 bases and J by 10 bases, 5 bases remained unmatched. The CDR3 is made up of 13 amino acids. Germline CDR1 MNHEY, CDR2 SMNVEV (reference sequence). This CDR3 is CASSRRQGSPLHF. The CDR3 DNA is TGTGCCAGCAGTCGACGACAGGGCTCACCCCTCCACTTT.

The V and J genes are TRBV5-8 and TRBJ1-2; perhaps TRBD1 as D (5 bases). The V gene's germline CDR1 is SGHTS and CDR2 YDEGEE. The CDR3 has 14 residues. V shed 5 bases and J shed 3 bases, with 14 bases lying between them. CDR3 protein: CASRTVPRDYGYTF. The CDR3 DNA sequence: TGTGCCAGCAGGACAGTTCCTCGGGACTATGGCTACACCTTC.

The rearrangement joins TRBV30 to TRBJ2-5; D is unclear. Germline assignment: CDR1 GTSNPN and CDR2 SVGIG (reference sequence). The CDR3 runs to 12 residues. The V and J ends lost 0 bases and 5 bases respectively, with 7 bases between them. The CDR3: CAWSVQPETQYF. Written as DNA, the CDR3 is TGTGCCTGGAGTGTACAACCGGAGACCCAGTACTTC.

The rearrangement joins TRBV14 to TRBJ2-5, with 10 bases that match TRBD2. This CDR3 contains 16 residues. The trim removed 3 bases at V and 1 base at J, leaving 5 bases unmatched. Germline CDR1 and CDR2: SGHDN and FVKESK. CDR3 protein: CASSQKRGGVQETQYF. The CDR3 nucleotides read TGTGCCAGCAGCCAGAAGCGGGGGGGAGTCCAAGAGACCCAGTACTTC.

This clone is termed medium-sized. CDR3 coding DNA: TGTGCCAGCAGGCCTGGACTGCTCTATGGCTACACCTTC. This gives the protein CASRPGLLYGYTF. The chain has TRBV28 and TRBJ1-2; D gene uncertain. The CDR3 consists of 13 residues. With 6 bases removed from V and 4 bases from J, the gap between germline ends came to 12 bases. The germline V gene has CDR1 MDHEN and CDR2 SYDVKM.

The chain links TRBV11-3 to TRBJ1-1; D remains ambiguous. With 4 bases removed from V and 5 bases from J, the gap between germline ends came to 8 bases. The CDR3 sequence is 12 residues long. Germline CDR1 reads SGHNT; CDR2 reads YENEEA. The CDR3: CASSSGRTEAFF. CDR3 coding DNA: TGTGCCAGCAGCTCAGGACGGACTGAAGCTTTCTTT.

The chain combines TRBV7-2 with TRBJ2-1; D ambiguous. CDR1 and CDR2 (germline): SGHTA, FQGNSA. The CDR3 loop spans 14 amino acids. The V and J ends lost 2 bases and 8 bases respectively, with 13 bases between them. The CDR3 protein is CASSLSSASDEQFF. CDR3 nucleotide sequence: TGTGCCAGCAGCTTAAGTTCAGCAAGCGATGAGCAGTTCTTC.

J is TRBJ2-2 and V is TRBV7-2; no clear D gene. Germline V gene data show CDR1 as SGHTA and CDR2 as FQGNSA. V lost 1 base and J lost 5, with 11 bases in between. This CDR3 comprises 15 residues. The CDR3 sequence is CASSLDRVGTGELFF. The CDR3 region has the DNA TGTGCCAGCAGCTTAGATAGGGTAGGGACCGGGGAGCTGTTTTTT.

The V and J genes are TRBV19 and TRBJ1-2; weak D call: TRBD1 (5 bases). Germline lookup yields CDR1 LNHDA and CDR2 SQIVND (reference sequence). The CDR3 is 13 amino acids. V lost 7 bases to trimming and J lost 7 bases, with 16 bases between them. CDR3 sequence reads: CASTEGELSGYTF. CDR3 nucleotides: TGTGCCAGTACTGAAGGGGAGTTATCTGGCTACACCTTC.

The CDR3 coding sequence is TGTGCCAGCAGCTTGGTAGCAGGCAAAGGCTACACCTTC. It yields the protein CASSLVAGKGYTF. The chain uses TRBV5-6 and TRBJ1-2; D gene uncertain. Trimming took off 0 bases at V and 8 bases at J, with 11 bases between the two ends. In germline, CDR1 is SGHDT, CDR2 YYEEEE. The CDR3 is 13 residues long. Filled out from reference TRBV5-6 and TRBJ1-2, the complete variable domain reads DAGVTQSPTHLIKTRGQQVTLRCSPKSGHDTVSWYQQALGQGPQFIFQYYEEEERQRGNFPDRFSGHQFPNYSSELNVNALLLGDSALYLCASSLVAGKGYTFGSGTRLTVV.

The chain joins TRBV30 to TRBJ2-5; D is uncertain. Judging by the DNA end, TRBJ2-7 fits better; the J call may be wrong. From germline, CDR1 is GTSNPN and CDR2 SVGIG (reference sequence). CDR3 length: 14 residues. The DNA of the CDR3 is TGTGCCTGGAGTGTAAGGCTGGCGCGCTACGAGCAGTACTTC. Its translation is CAWSVRLARYEQYF.

This sequence joins TRBV28 and TRBJ1-5, with TRBD1 as a possible D gene (6 bases). Looked up from germline, CDR1 is MDHEN and CDR2 is SYDVKM. The CDR3 runs 16 residues. V dropped 7 bases and J dropped 1 base, with 17 bases sitting between them. DNA for the CDR3: TGTGCCAGCACCAGCTTTGGTAGGGGGAGCAATCAGCCCCAGCATTTT. This gives the protein CASTSFGRGSNQPQHF.

This clone was observed once. CDR3 coding DNA: TGTGCCAGCAGCGTAGCTTCGGTCTTTCCTAATGAGCAGTTCTTC. Translating it yields CASSVASVFPNEQFF. The chain is built from TRBV9 and TRBJ2-1; no clear D. This CDR3 has 15 residues. V lost 0 bases to trimming and J lost 7 bases, with 14 bases between them. CDR1 is SGDLS, CDR2 YYNGEE, per germline. Supplemented by reference TRBV9 and TRBJ2-1, the full variable domain reads DSGVTQTPKHLITATGQRVTLRCSPRSGDLSVYWYQQSLDQGLQFLIQYYNGEERAKGNILERFSAQQFPDLHSELNLSSLELGDSALYFCASSVASVFPNEQFFGPGTRLTVL.